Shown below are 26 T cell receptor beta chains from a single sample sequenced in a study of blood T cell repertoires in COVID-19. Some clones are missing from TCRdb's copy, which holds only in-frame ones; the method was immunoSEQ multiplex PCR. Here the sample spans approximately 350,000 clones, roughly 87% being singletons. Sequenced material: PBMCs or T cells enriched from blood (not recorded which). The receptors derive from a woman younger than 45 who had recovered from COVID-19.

CDR3 sequence reads: CASTLEGALSLPGANVLTF. Written as DNA, the CDR3 is TGTGCCAGTACTCTCGAGGGAGCCCTATCTCTGCCTGGGGCCAACGTCCTGACTTTC. The rearrangement uses TRBV19 and TRBJ2-6, with D possibly matching TRBD2 (5 bases). V lost 7 bases, J lost 2 bases, and 24 bases lay in between. There are 19 residues in the CDR3. Germline V lookup: CDR1 LNHDA, CDR2 SQIVND (reference sequence).

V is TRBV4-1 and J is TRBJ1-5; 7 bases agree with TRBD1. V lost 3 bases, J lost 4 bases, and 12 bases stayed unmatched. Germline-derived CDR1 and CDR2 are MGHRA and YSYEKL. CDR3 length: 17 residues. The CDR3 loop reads CASSHPSGAGGNQPQHF. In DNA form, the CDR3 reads TGCGCCAGCAGCCATCCTTCGGGGGCAGGGGGGAATCAGCCCCAGCATTTT.

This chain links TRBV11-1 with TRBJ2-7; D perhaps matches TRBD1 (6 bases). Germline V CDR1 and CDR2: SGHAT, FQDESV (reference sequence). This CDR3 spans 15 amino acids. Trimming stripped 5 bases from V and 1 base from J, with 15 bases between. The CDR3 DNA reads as TGTGCCAGCAGCCCCTTGACAGGTTTGTCCTACGAGCAGTACTTC. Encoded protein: CASSPLTGLSYEQYF.

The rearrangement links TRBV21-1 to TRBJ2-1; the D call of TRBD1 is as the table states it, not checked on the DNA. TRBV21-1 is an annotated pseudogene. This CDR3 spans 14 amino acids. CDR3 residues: CASSGRPEYNEQFF. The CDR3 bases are TGTGCCAGCAGCGGGCGTCCGGAATACAATGAGCAGTTCTTC.

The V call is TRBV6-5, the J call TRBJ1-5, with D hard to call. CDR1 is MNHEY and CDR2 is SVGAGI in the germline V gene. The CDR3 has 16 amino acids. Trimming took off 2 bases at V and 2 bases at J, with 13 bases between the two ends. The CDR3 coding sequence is TGTGCCAGCAGTTACCGCGCGGGGAGAGGCAATCAGCCCCAGCATTTT. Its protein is CASSYRAGRGNQPQHF.

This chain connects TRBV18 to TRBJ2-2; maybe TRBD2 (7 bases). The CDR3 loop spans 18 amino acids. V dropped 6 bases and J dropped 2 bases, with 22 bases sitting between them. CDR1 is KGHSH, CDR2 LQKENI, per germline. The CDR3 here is CASSPTVEAGANTGELFF. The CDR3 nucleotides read TGTGCCAGCTCCCCCACGGTGGAGGCGGGGGCAAACACCGGGGAGCTGTTTTTT.

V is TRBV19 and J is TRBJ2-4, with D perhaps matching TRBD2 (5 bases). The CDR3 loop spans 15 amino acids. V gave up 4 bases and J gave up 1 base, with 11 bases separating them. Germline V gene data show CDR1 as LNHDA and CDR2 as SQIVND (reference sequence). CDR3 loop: CASSTAGVAKNIQYF. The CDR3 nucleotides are TGTGCCAGTAGTACGGCCGGGGTCGCCAAAAACATTCAGTACTTC.

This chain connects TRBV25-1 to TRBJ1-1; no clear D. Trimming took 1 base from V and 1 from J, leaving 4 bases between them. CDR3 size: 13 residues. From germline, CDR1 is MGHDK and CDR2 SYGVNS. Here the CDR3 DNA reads TGTGCCAGCAGTGAATCAGGGAACACTGAAGCTTTCTTT. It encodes CASSESGNTEAFF.

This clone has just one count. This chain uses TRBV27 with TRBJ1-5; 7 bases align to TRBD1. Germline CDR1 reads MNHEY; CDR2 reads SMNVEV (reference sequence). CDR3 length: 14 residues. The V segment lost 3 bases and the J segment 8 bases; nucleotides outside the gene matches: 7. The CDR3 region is CASSFGRGLEPQHF. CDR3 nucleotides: TGTGCCAGCAGTTTCGGCAGGGGGTTAGAGCCCCAGCATTTT.

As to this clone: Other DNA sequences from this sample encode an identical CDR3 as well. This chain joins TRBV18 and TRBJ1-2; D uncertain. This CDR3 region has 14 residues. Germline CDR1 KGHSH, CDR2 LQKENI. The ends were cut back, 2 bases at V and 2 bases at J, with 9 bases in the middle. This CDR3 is CASSPDEANYGYTF. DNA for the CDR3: TGTGCCAGCTCACCAGATGAGGCCAACTATGGCTACACCTTC.

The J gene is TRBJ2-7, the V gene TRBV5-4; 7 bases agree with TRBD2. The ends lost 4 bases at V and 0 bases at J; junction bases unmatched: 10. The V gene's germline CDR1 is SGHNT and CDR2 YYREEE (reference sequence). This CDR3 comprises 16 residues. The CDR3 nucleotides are TGTGCCAGCAGCCCTGGGGGGGGTGGGAGCTCCTACGAGCAGTACTTC. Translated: CASSPGGGGSSYEQYF.

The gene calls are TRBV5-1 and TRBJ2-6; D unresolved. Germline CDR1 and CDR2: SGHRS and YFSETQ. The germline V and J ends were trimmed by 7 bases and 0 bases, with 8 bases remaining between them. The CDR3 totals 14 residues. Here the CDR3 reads CASSTSSGANVLTF. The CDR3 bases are TGCGCCAGCTCCACGAGCTCTGGGGCCAACGTCCTGACTTTC.

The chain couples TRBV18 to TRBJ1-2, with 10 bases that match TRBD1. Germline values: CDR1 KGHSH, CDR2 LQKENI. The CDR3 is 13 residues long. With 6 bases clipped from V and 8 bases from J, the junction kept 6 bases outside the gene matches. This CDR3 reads CASSGTGAEGYTF. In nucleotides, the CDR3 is TGTGCCAGCTCTGGGACAGGGGCGGAGGGCTACACCTTC.

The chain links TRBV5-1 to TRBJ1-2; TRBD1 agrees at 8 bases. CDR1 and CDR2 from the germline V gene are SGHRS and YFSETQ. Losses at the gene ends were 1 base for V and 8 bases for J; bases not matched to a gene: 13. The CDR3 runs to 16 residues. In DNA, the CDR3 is TGCGCCAGCAGCTTGTATAAGGGCTCAGGGGGCGAAGGCTACACCTTC. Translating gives CASSLYKGSGGEGYTF.

The CDR3 DNA is TGCGCCAGCAGCCGAGGACAGGAAGCTTTCTTT. Residues: CASSRGQEAFF. V and J are TRBV5-1 and TRBJ1-1, with D tentatively TRBD1 (6 bases). Germline V gene lookup returns CDR1 SGHRS and CDR2 YFSETQ. The length of the CDR3 is 11 residues. Trimming shortened V by 4 bases and J by 8 bases, and 9 bases separated the two germline ends.

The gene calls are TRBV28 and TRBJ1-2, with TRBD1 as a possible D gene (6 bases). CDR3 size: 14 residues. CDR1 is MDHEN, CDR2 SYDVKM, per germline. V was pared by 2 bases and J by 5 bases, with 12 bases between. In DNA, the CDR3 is TGTGCCAGCAGTTTAACGGACAGACCTTATGGCTACACCTTC. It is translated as CASSLTDRPYGYTF.

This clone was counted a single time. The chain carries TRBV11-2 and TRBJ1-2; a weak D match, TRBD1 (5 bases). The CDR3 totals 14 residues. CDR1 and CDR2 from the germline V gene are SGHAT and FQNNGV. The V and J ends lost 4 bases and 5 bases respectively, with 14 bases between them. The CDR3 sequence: CASSSTGTDYGYTF. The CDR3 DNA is TGTGCCAGCAGCTCGACCGGGACTGATTATGGCTACACCTTC.

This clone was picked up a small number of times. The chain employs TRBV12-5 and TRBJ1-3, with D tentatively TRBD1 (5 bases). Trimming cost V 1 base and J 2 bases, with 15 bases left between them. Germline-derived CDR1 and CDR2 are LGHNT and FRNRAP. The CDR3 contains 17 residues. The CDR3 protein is CASGLALGGGTGNTIYF. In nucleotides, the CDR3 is TGTGCTAGTGGTTTGGCCCTTGGCGGGGGAACTGGAAACACCATATATTTT.

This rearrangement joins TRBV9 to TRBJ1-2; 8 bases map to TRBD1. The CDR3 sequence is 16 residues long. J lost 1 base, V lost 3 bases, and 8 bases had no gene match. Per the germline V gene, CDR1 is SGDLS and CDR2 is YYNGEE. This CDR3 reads CASSARDRGHNYGYTF. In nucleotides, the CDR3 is TGTGCCAGCAGCGCGAGAGACAGGGGTCATAACTATGGCTACACCTTC.

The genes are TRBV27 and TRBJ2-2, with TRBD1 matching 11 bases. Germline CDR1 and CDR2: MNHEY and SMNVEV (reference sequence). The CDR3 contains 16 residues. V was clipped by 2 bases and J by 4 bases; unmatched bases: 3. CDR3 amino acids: CASSLVGTGGTGELFF. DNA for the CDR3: TGTGCCAGCAGTTTAGTCGGGACAGGGGGCACCGGGGAGCTGTTTTTT.

The CDR3 here is CASSTGNTDTQYF. Here the CDR3 DNA reads TGTGCCAGTAGTACCGGTAACACAGATACGCAGTATTTT. The chain employs TRBV19 and TRBJ2-3; D not resolved. Trimming cost V 4 bases and J 2 bases, with 7 bases left between them. In germline, CDR1 is LNHDA, CDR2 SQIVND (reference sequence). The CDR3 extends over 13 amino acids.

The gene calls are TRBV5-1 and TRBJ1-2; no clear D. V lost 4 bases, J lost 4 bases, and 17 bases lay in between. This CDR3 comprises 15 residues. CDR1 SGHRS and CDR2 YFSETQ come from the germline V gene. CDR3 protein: CASSLDGDGSYGYTF. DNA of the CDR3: TGCGCCAGCAGCCTGGACGGAGACGGAAGCTATGGCTACACCTTC.

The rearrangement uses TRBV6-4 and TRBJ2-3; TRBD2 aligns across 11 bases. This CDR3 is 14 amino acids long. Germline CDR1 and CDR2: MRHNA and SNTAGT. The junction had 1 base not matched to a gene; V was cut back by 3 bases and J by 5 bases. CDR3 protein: CASSEGLAGDTQYF. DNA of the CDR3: TGTGCCAGCAGTGAAGGACTAGCGGGAGATACGCAGTATTTT.

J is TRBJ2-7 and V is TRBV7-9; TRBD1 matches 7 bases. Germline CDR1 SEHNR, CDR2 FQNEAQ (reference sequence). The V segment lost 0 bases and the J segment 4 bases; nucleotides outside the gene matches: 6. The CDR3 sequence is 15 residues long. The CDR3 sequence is CASSLAKQGDYEQYF. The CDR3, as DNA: TGTGCCAGCAGCTTAGCGAAGCAGGGGGATTACGAGCAGTACTTC.

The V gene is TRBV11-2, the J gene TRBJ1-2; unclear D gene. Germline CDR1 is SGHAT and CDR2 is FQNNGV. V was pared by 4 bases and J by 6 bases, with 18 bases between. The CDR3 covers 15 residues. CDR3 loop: CASSSPFEGPHGYTF. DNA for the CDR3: TGTGCCAGCAGCTCCCCCTTCGAGGGTCCCCATGGCTACACCTTC.

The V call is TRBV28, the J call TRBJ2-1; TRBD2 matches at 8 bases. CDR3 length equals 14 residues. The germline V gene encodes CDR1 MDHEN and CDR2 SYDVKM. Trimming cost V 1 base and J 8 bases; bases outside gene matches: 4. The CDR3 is CASSLSGRAYEQFF. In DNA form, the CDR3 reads TGTGCCAGCAGTTTATCCGGGAGGGCCTATGAGCAGTTCTTC.